The clone carrying this T cell receptor (beta chain) was observed once. Its antigen is unknown. Sequencing templates came from extracted RNA that was reverse transcribed into cDNA. Here immunoSEQ multiplex PCR was the method, and the copy in TCRdb shows in-frame clones only, minus some. This table holds some 200,000 clones, less than 45% found once. The treatment is: oral pan-JAK inhibitor, 5-10 mg twice daily. Alopecia areata patients gave lesional scalp punch biopsies and peripheral blood samples. This sample was taken from a study of CD8+ T cells in alopecia areata. For the study at large: Treated patients received oral tofacitinib, 5 to 10 mg twice daily. Notes on the study in general: Lesional scalp exceeded normal scalp in clonality, especially in alopecia totalis/universalis.

This specimen was CD4+ T cells sorted from blood, taken at roughly week 38, from a patient treated with tofacitinib. This receptor was obtained from a human donor with alopecia areata.

In nucleotides, the CDR3 is TGCGCCAGCAGCTTGAAACAGGAAGAGACCCAGTACTTC. It is translated as CASSLKQEETQYF. V and J are TRBV5-1 and TRBJ2-5; TRBD1 might be the D (5 bases). This CDR3 comprises 13 residues. Trimming left V 1 base short and J 3 bases short, with 7 bases between. The germline gives CDR1 SGHRS, CDR2 YFSETQ. The full variable domain, in which reference TRBV5-1 and TRBJ2-5 provide the parts outside the CDR3, is KAGVTQTPRYLIKTRGQQVTLSCSPISGHRSVSWYQQTPGQGLQFLFEYFSETQRNKGNFPGRFSGRQFSNSRSEMNVSTLELGDSALYLCASSLKQEETQYFGPGTRLLVL.